This T cell receptor (beta chain) derives from a study of cytomegalovirus exposure and HLA in healthy donors. PCR was performed using 60 Vbeta and 13 Jbeta primers. Sequencing was performed with immunoSEQ multiplex PCR; in TCRdb, only in-frame clones are kept and a portion is missing. The sample contains approximately 100,000 clones, 76% of which appear only once. This receptor was taken from a woman aged 18 to 35 in good health and CMV-seropositive. Sequenced: PBMCs.

CDR3 nucleotides: TGTGCCAGCAGCCTTAGAGGGGACAGGGGATTTAAATATGGCTACACCTTC. Its translation: CASSLRGDRGFKYGYTF. The rearrangement links TRBV9 to TRBJ1-2; 10 bases fit TRBD1. This CDR3 has 17 residues. Trimming removed 4 bases from V and 5 bases from J; junction bases left unmatched: 14. Germline V gives CDR1 SGDLS, CDR2 YYNGEE.